The sequence of this TCR beta chain was determined in a study of shared clonotypes between healthy human individuals. Study-wide context: Three plates each covered CD4 naive and memory; CD8 naive two, CD8 memory one.

This clone was recorded once. Original processing notes: Filtering differed, since immunoSEQ gave only junction sequences and no quality scores. Generated by immunoSEQ multiplex PCR, the TCRdb table keeps only in-frame clones and is missing some. The V and J calls and clone size are taken from that table; D and trimming were inferred from the DNA. Of roughly 1,100,000 clones listed, around 75% were seen once; the top ten hold roughly 1.5%. The junction had 8 bases not matched to a gene; V was cut back by 3 bases and J by 6 bases. The CDR3 contains 16 residues. Germline assignment: CDR1 SGHDN and CDR2 FVKESK. It was into CD45RA+ naive and CD45RA-negative memory subsets that the CD4+ cells were split.

The receptor was derived from a man younger than 35 in good health. The specimen sequenced was memory CD4+ T cells sorted from blood. Subset reported: CD45RA-negative fraction. The V and J genes are TRBV14 and TRBJ1-6, with 7 bases identical to TRBD1. Written as DNA, the CDR3 is TGTGCCAGCAGCCACTACCGGGACAGTCGTAATTCACCCCTCCACTTT. Protein: CASSHYRDSRNSPLHF.